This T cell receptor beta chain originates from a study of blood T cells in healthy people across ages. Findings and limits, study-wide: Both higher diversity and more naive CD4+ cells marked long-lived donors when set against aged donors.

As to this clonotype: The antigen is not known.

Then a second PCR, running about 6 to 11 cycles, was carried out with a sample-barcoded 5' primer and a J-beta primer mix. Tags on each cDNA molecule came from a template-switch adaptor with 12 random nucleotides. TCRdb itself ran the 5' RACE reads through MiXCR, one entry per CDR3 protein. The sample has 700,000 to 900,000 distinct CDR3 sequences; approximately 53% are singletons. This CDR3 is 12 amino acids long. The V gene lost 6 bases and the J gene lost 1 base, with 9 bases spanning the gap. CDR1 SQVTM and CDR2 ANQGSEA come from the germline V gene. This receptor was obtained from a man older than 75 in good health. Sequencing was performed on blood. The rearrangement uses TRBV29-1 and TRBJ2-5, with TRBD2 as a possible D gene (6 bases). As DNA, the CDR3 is TGCAGCGTCCACGGGGGCCAAGAGACCCAGTACTTC. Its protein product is CSVHGGQETQYF.